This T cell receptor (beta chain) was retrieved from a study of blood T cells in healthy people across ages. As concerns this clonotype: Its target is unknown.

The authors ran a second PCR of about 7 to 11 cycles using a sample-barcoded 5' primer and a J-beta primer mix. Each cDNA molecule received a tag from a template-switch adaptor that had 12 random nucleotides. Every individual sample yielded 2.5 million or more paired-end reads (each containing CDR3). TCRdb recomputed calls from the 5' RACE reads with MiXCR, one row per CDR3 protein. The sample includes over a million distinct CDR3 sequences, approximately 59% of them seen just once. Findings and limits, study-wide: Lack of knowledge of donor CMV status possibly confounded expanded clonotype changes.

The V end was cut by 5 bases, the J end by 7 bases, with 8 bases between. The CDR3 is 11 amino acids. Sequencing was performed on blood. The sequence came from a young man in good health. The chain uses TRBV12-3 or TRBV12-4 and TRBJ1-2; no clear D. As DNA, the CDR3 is TGTGCCAGCAGTGGAGGTCCTGGCTACACCTTC. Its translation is CASSGGPGYTF.